The rows below give T cell receptor beta chains drawn from one sample of a study of blood T cell repertoires in COVID-19. TCRdb's table, derived via immunoSEQ multiplex PCR, lists solely in-frame clones and lacks some. The sample lists approximately 230,000 clones, around four fifths seen once, with 20% in the top ten. The specimen was peripheral blood. The source is a man younger than 40 with active or convalescent COVID-19. Both conserved end residues are part of each CDR3. A D gene is named only where the DNA matches it firmly. Rows may omit the clone size; those that give it use once, few, many or a size class.

J: TRBJ1-1; D: .; V: TRBV28; size: .; DNA: TGTGCCAGCAGTTTCCCAGGAATGAACACTGAAGCTTTCTTT; CDR3: CASSFPGMNTEAFF
J: TRBJ2-3; D: TRBD2; V: TRBV4-1; size: .; DNA: TGCGCCAGCAGCCAACTTGGGAGACTAGCCGTAGATACGCAGTATTTT; CDR3: CASSQLGRLAVDTQYF
J: TRBJ2-7; D: TRBD2; V: TRBV19; size: once; DNA: TGTGCCAGTTCTAGCGTGCCGGGAGGAAGGTACGAGCAGTACTTC; CDR3: CASSSVPGGRYEQYF
J: TRBJ2-6; D: .; V: TRBV5-4; size: .; DNA: TGTGCCAGCAGCTTGCCAACTCCCGGTGGGGCCAACGTCCTGACTTTC; CDR3: CASSLPTPGGANVLTF
J: TRBJ2-7; D: TRBD2; V: TRBV7-2; size: .; DNA: TGTGCCAGCAGCCCCGACGGGACTAGCGGTCCCTACGAGCAGTACTTC; CDR3: CASSPDGTSGPYEQYF
J: TRBJ2-1; D: TRBD2; V: TRBV28; size: .; DNA: TGTGCCAGCAGCCGGACTAGCGGGGGCTACAATGAGCAGTTCTTC; CDR3: CASSRTSGGYNEQFF
J: TRBJ2-3; D: .; V: TRBV6-6; size: .; DNA: TGTGCCAGCAGTCGATATAGCGGAGGCACAGATACGCAGTATTTT; CDR3: CASSRYSGGTDTQYF
J: TRBJ2-5; D: TRBD2; V: TRBV7-3; size: once; DNA: TGTGCCAGCAGCTCCCGGGCCCTTACTAGCGGGAGCCAAGAGACCCAGTACTTC; CDR3: CASSSRALTSGSQETQYF
J: TRBJ2-2; D: .; V: TRBV7-8; size: .; DNA: TGTGCCAGCAGCTTAGTCCGGGGATACAGCACCGGGGAGCTGTTTTTT; CDR3: CASSLVRGYSTGELFF
J: TRBJ2-7; D: TRBD1; V: TRBV6-2/TRBV6-3; size: .; DNA: TGTGCCAGCAGCCGCCCGTCGGACAGGAATACCTACGAGCAGTACTTC; CDR3: CASSRPSDRNTYEQYF
J: TRBJ2-1; D: .; V: TRBV19; size: .; DNA: TGTGCCAGTAGGATATCGGGATCAAGCTCCTACAATGAGCAGTTCTTC; CDR3: CASRISGSSSYNEQFF
J: TRBJ1-2; D: .; V: TRBV19; size: .; DNA: TGTGCCAGTAGTATCGGCAGGCAGCTCTCGTATGGCTACACCTTC; CDR3: CASSIGRQLSYGYTF
J: TRBJ1-2; D: .; V: TRBV13; size: .; DNA: TGTGCCAGCAGCTTCGGGGGGCAGCAGGGCTACACCTTC; CDR3: CASSFGGQQGYTF
J: TRBJ1-1; D: .; V: TRBV10-3; size: many; DNA: TGTGCCATCAGTGAGCGTAAGGGAGAAGAAGCTTTCTTT; CDR3: CAISERKGEEAFF
J: TRBJ2-7; D: TRBD1; V: TRBV24-1; size: .; DNA: TGTGCCACCAGTAGGACAGGGGCTGACGAGCAGTACTTC; CDR3: CATSRTGADEQYF
J: TRBJ2-3; D: TRBD1; V: TRBV29-1; size: .; DNA: TGCAGCGTCTCAGACAGGGGAGATACGCAGTATTTT; CDR3: CSVSDRGDTQYF
J: TRBJ1-5; D: TRBD1; V: TRBV6-5; size: few; DNA: TGTGCCAGCAGGGGTACAGGGGATCAGCCCCAGCATTTT; CDR3: CASRGTGDQPQHF
J: TRBJ2-3; D: TRBD2; V: TRBV9; size: .; DNA: TGTGCCAGCAGCCTTAAGACTAGCGGGGATTTAAGAACGCAGTATTTT; CDR3: CASSLKTSGDLRTQYF
J: TRBJ2-7; D: TRBD2; V: TRBV5-1; size: .; DNA: TGCGCCAGCAGCCCCTCTCCGGGACTAGCGTCTCGGGAGCAGTACTTC; CDR3: CASSPSPGLASREQYF
J: TRBJ2-1; D: TRBD2; V: TRBV7-2; size: .; DNA: TGTGCCAGCAGCTTAGGCGGGGGGGCCTACAATGAGCAGTTCTTC; CDR3: CASSLGGGAYNEQFF
J: TRBJ2-3; D: TRBD2; V: TRBV7-2; size: .; DNA: TGTGCCAGCAGCTTAGGCGCGGGGGGGCCAACAGATACGCAGTATTTT; CDR3: CASSLGAGGPTDTQYF
J: TRBJ2-7; D: TRBD1; V: TRBV5-6; size: .; DNA: TGTGCCAGCAGCATCCGGACAGGATCCTACGAGCAGTACTTC; CDR3: CASSIRTGSYEQYF
J: TRBJ2-2; D: .; V: TRBV7-2; size: .; DNA: TGTGCCAGCAGCTTATCCCAGCAGGTCGGGGAGCTGTTTTTT; CDR3: CASSLSQQVGELFF
J: TRBJ2-2; D: TRBD1; V: TRBV30; size: .; DNA: TGTGCCTGCACGACAGGGGACCTCACCGGGGAGCTGTTTTTT; CDR3: CACTTGDLTGELFF
J: TRBJ2-3; D: TRBD1; V: TRBV6-6; size: few; DNA: TGTGCCAGCAGTTACGGGACAGGGGACCTCACAGATACGCAGTATTTT; CDR3: CASSYGTGDLTDTQYF
J: TRBJ1-2; D: .; V: TRBV7-9; size: .; DNA: TGTGCCAGCAGTCCACTGGGAGGGAGTAGCTATGGCTACACCTTC; CDR3: CASSPLGGSSYGYTF
J: TRBJ2-1; D: .; V: TRBV21-1; size: .; DNA: TGTGCCAGCAGCAAAGGAGGTCTACACTCCTACAATGAGCAGTTCTTC; CDR3: CASSKGGLHSYNEQFF
J: TRBJ1-5; D: TRBD1; V: TRBV27; size: .; DNA: TGTGCCAGCTCCTCAGGGACAGGGGATTATCAGCCCCAGCATTTT; CDR3: CASSSGTGDYQPQHF
J: TRBJ2-5; D: .; V: TRBV28; size: .; DNA: TGTGCCAGCCGCACCCTCGGGGAAGAGACCCAGTACTTC; CDR3: CASRTLGEETQYF
J: TRBJ1-6; D: .; V: TRBV7-8; size: .; DNA: TGTGCCAGCAGCTTACCAACAGACAGGTACCTCCACTTT; CDR3: CASSLPTDRYLHF
J: TRBJ2-3; D: .; V: TRBV19; size: .; DNA: TGTGCCAGTAGTATATCGCAGGGAGGTGATACGCAGTATTTT; CDR3: CASSISQGGDTQYF
J: TRBJ1-1; D: .; V: TRBV5-1; size: once; DNA: TGCGCCAGCAGCCGGCAGGGGAACACTGAAGCTTTCTTT; CDR3: CASSRQGNTEAFF
J: TRBJ2-1; D: .; V: TRBV5-4; size: once; DNA: TGTGCCAGCAGCCCTAAGGAGCATAATGAGCAGTTCTTC; CDR3: CASSPKEHNEQFF
J: TRBJ2-2; D: .; V: TRBV6-1; size: .; DNA: TGTGCCAGCAGTGAAGCAATGGGGACTGGGAAGGGGGAGCTGTTTTTT; CDR3: CASSEAMGTGKGELFF
J: TRBJ1-1; D: .; V: TRBV10-3; size: once; DNA: TGTGCCATCAGTGAGTCGCGGGGGACTGAAGCTTTCTTT; CDR3: CAISESRGTEAFF
J: TRBJ2-3; D: TRBD2; V: TRBV4-3; size: .; DNA: TGCGCCAGCAGCCAACGACTAGCGGGAGTTGGGGATACGCAGTATTTT; CDR3: CASSQRLAGVGDTQYF
J: TRBJ2-7; D: TRBD1; V: TRBV5-6; size: .; DNA: TGTGCCAGCAGCAATCCACCCGGGACAGGGCACAACGAGCAGTACTTC; CDR3: CASSNPPGTGHNEQYF
J: TRBJ1-6; D: TRBD1; V: TRBV25-1; size: .; DNA: TGTGCCAGCAGTTGGCAGGGGGATTCACCCCTCCACTTT; CDR3: CASSWQGDSPLHF
J: TRBJ1-4; D: .; V: TRBV23-1; size: .; DNA: TGCGCCACCTCATTCGGGGGTCGTGAAAAACTGTTTTTT; CDR3: CATSFGGREKLFF
J: TRBJ2-7; D: TRBD2; V: TRBV3-1/TRBV3-2; size: .; DNA: TGTGCCAGCAGCCCGGGACTAGCGGGCCACGAGCAGTACTTC; CDR3: CASSPGLAGHEQYF
J: TRBJ2-7; D: TRBD1; V: TRBV3-1/TRBV3-2; size: .; DNA: TGTGCCAGCAGCCAAGGCGGACAGGGAAACGAGCAGTACTTC; CDR3: CASSQGGQGNEQYF
J: TRBJ1-5; D: .; V: TRBV4-3; size: .; DNA: TGCGCCAGCAGCCAAGGCAGGGGTTTAACGCCCCAGCATTTT; CDR3: CASSQGRGLTPQHF
J: TRBJ1-2; D: TRBD1; V: TRBV28; size: once; DNA: TGTGCCAGCAGTTTATCGCACAGGGGCTATGGCTACACCTTC; CDR3: CASSLSHRGYGYTF
J: TRBJ2-3; D: TRBD2; V: TRBV30; size: once; DNA: TGTGCCGGTACTTTAGCGGGAGGAGAAGATACGCAGTATTTT; CDR3: CAGTLAGGEDTQYF
J: TRBJ2-3; D: TRBD2; V: TRBV7-2; size: .; DNA: TGTGCCAGCAGCTTAGGGGAGGGGAGAGATACGCAGTATTTT; CDR3: CASSLGEGRDTQYF
J: TRBJ1-2; D: .; V: TRBV4-1; size: .; DNA: TGCGCCAGCAGCCAAGATGACAGTCCTAACTATGGCTACACCTTC; CDR3: CASSQDDSPNYGYTF
J: TRBJ2-2; D: TRBD1; V: TRBV7-2; size: .; DNA: TGTGCCAGCAGCTCTCAGGGGGCAGGCGGGGAGCTGTTTTTT; CDR3: CASSSQGAGGELFF
J: TRBJ1-2; D: TRBD1; V: TRBV9; size: .; DNA: TGTGCCAGCAGCGTAGGGGACAGCTATGGCTACACCTTC; CDR3: CASSVGDSYGYTF
J: TRBJ2-1; D: TRBD1; V: TRBV18; size: few; DNA: TGTGCCAGCTCACCACAGGGGGCAGGGCGGGCTGATGAGCAGTTCTTC; CDR3: CASSPQGAGRADEQFF
J: TRBJ2-1; D: .; V: TRBV13; size: .; DNA: TGTGCCAGCAGCTTAGGGGACAGAGCCTACAATGAGCAGTTCTTC; CDR3: CASSLGDRAYNEQFF
J: TRBJ2-5; D: .; V: TRBV28; size: .; DNA: TGTGCCAGCAGACCCGGGTCGCCCGAGACCCAGTACTTC; CDR3: CASRPGSPETQYF
J: TRBJ1-1; D: .; V: TRBV18; size: .; DNA: TGTGCCAGCTCACCACTGGGGGCAGACACTGAAGCTTTCTTT; CDR3: CASSPLGADTEAFF
J: TRBJ1-1; D: .; V: TRBV10-3; size: .; DNA: TGTGCCATCAGTCCACAAGTCAACACTGAAGCTTTCTTT; CDR3: CAISPQVNTEAFF
J: TRBJ1-1; D: TRBD1; V: TRBV19; size: .; DNA: TGTGCCAGTACTTTAAGGGGACAGGGGATTGGGAACACTGAAGCTTTCTTT; CDR3: CASTLRGQGIGNTEAFF
J: TRBJ2-7; D: .; V: TRBV21-1; size: .; DNA: TGTGCCAGCCCTAGCGGGAGGCCGGCGGGTGGGTACTTC; CDR3: CASPSGRPAGGYF
J: TRBJ2-7; D: .; V: TRBV5-6; size: .; DNA: TGTGCCAGCAGCTGGGGGCCGCCATCCTACGAGCAGTACTTC; CDR3: CASSWGPPSYEQYF
J: TRBJ1-1; D: .; V: TRBV7-9; size: .; DNA: TGTGCCAGCAGCTCCGTCGGGACAAACACTGAAGCTTTCTTT; CDR3: CASSSVGTNTEAFF
J: TRBJ1-3; D: .; V: TRBV7-6; size: .; DNA: TGTGCCAGCAGCTCGGGGGTCGGCGGAAACACCATATATTTT; CDR3: CASSSGVGGNTIYF
J: TRBJ2-2; D: TRBD2; V: TRBV5-4; size: .; DNA: TGTGCCAGCTCCTATAGCGGGAGGAAGAACACCGGGGAGCTGTTTTTT; CDR3: CASSYSGRKNTGELFF
J: TRBJ2-3; D: .; V: TRBV14; size: .; DNA: TGTGCCAGCAGCCAAGAGGCATATAATCCAGATACGCAGTATTTT; CDR3: CASSQEAYNPDTQYF